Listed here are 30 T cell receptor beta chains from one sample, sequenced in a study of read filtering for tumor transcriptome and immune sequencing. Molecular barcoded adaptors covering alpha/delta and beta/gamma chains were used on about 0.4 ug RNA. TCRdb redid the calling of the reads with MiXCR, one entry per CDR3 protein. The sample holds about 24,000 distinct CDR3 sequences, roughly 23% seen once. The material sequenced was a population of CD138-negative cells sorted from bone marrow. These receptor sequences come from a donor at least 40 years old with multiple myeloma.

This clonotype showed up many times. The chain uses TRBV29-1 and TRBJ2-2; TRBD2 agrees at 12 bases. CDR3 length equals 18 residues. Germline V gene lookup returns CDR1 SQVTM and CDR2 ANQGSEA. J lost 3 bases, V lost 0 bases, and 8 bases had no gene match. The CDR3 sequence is CSVEEASGGAGYTGELFF. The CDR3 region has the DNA TGCAGCGTTGAAGAGGCTAGCGGGGGGGCGGGGTACACCGGGGAGCTGTTTTTT.

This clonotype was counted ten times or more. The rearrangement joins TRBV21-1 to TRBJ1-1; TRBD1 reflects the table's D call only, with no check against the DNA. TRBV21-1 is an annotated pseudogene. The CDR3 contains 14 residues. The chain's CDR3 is CASSKDRLNTEAFF. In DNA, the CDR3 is TGTGCCAGCAGCAAGGACAGGTTGAACACTGAAGCTTTCTTT.

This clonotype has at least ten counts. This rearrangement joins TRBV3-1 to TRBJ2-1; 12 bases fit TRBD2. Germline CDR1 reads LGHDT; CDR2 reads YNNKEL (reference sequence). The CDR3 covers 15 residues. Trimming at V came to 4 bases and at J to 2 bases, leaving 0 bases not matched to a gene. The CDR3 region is CASSPSGGAYNEQFF. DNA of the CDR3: TGTGCCAGCAGCCCTAGCGGGGGGGCCTACAATGAGCAGTTCTTC.

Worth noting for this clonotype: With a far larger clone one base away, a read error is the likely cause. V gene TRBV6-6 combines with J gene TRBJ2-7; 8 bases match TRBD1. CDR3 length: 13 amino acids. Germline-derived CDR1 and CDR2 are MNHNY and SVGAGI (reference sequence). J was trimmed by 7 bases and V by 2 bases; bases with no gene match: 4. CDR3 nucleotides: TGTGCCAGCAGTTACGACAGGGGAGCGGAGCAGTACTTC. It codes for CASSYDRGAEQYF.

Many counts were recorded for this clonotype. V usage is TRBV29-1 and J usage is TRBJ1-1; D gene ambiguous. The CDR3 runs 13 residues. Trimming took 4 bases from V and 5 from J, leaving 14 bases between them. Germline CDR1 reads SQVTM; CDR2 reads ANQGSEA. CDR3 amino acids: CSVAIHERTEAFF. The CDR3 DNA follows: TGCAGCGTTGCTATCCATGAACGGACTGAAGCTTTCTTT.

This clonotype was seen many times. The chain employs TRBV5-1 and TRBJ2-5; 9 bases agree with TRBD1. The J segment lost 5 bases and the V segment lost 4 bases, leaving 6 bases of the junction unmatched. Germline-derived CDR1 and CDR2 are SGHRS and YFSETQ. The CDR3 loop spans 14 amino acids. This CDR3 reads CASSTNRGHETQYF. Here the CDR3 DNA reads TGCGCCAGCAGCACTAACAGGGGGCATGAGACCCAGTACTTC.

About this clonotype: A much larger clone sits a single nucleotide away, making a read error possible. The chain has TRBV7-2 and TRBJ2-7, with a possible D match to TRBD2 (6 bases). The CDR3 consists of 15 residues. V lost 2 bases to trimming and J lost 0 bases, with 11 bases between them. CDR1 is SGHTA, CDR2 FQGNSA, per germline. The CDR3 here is CASSLRGGTSYEQYF. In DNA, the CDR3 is TGTGCCAGCAGCTTAAGGGGCGGGACCTCCTACGAGCAGTACTTC.

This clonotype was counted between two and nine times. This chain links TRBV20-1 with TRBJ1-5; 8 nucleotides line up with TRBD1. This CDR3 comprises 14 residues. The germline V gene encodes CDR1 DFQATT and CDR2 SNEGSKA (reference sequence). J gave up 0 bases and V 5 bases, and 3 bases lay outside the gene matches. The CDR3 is CSAEDRASNQPQHF. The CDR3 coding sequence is TGCAGTGCTGAGGACAGGGCTAGCAATCAGCCCCAGCATTTT.

CDR3 loop: CSATYGTNQPQHF. CDR3 coding DNA: TGCAGTGCTACATACGGGACAAATCAGCCCCAGCATTTT. The V and J genes are TRBV20-1 and TRBJ1-5; the D gene is possibly TRBD1 (6 bases). The CDR3 is 13 amino acids. Germline V gene lookup returns CDR1 DFQATT and CDR2 SNEGSKA (reference sequence). V gave up 4 bases and J gave up 4 bases, with 11 bases separating them.

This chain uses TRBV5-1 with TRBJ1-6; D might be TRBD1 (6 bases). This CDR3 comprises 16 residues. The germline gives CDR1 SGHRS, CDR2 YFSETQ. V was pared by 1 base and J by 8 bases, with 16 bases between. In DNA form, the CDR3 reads TGCGCCAGCAGCTTGTGGGATTTCAGGGGTGATTCACCCCTCCACTTT. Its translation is CASSLWDFRGDSPLHF.

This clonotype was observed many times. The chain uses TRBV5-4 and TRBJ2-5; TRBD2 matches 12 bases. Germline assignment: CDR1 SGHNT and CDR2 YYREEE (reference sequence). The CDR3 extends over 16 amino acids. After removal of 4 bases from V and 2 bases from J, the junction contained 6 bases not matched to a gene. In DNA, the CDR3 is TGTGCCAGCAGCCAAAGACTAGCGGGGGATCAAGAGACCCAGTACTTC. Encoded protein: CASSQRLAGDQETQYF.

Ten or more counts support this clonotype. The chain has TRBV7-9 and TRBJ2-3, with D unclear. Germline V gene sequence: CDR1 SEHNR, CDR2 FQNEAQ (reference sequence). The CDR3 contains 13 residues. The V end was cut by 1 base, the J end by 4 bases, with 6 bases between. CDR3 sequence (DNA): TGTGCCAGCAGCTTAGTAGTTGCAGATACGCAGTATTTT. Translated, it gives CASSLVVADTQYF.

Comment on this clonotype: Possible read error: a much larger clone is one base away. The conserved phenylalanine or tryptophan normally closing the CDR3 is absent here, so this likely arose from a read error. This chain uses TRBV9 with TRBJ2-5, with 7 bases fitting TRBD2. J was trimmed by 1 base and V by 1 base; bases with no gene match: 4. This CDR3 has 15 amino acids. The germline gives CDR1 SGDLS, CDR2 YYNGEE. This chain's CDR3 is CASSVSLAAQETQYS. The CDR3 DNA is TGTGCCAGCAGCGTAAGCCTAGCGGCCCAAGAGACCCAGTACTCC.

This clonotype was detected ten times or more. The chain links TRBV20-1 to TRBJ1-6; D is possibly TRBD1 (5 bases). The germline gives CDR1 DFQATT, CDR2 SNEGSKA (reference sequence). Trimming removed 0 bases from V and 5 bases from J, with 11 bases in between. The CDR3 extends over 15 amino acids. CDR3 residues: CSARDPGGDNSPLHF. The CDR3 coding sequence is TGCAGTGCTAGAGATCCGGGAGGGGATAATTCACCCCTCCACTTT.

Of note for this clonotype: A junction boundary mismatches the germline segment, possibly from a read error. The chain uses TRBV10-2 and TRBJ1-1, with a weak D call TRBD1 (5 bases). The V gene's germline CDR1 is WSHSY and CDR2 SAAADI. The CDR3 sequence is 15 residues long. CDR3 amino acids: CVSLRGTGRNTEAFF. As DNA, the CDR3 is TGCGTCAGCCTCCGGGGGACGGGACGGAACACTGAAGCTTTCTTT.

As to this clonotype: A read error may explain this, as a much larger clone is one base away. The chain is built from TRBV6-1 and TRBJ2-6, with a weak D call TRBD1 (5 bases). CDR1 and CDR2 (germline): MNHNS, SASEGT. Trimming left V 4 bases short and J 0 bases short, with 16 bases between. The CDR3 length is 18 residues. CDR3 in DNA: TGTGCCAGCAGTGGGGGCCCCCGCAGGGCCTCTGGGGCCAACGTCCTGACTTTC. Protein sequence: CASSGGPRRASGANVLTF.

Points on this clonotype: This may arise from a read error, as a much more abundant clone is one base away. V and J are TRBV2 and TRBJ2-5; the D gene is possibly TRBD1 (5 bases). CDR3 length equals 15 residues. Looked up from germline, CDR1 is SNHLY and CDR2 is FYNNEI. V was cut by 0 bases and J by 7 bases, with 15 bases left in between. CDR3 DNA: TGTGCCAGCAGTGAAGCGACGGGTTCCACAGGGACCCAGTACTTC. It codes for CASSEATGSTGTQYF.

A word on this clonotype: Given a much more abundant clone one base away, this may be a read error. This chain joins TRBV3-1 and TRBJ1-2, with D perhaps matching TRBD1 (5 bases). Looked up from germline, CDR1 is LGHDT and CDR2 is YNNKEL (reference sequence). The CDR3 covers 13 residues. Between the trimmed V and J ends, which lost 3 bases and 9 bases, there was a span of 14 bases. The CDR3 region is CASSHAGSARYTF. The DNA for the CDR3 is TGTGCCAGCAGCCATGCAGGGTCTGCGCGCTACACCTTC. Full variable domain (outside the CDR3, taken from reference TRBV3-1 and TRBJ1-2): DTAVSQTPKYLVTQMGNDKSIKCEQNLGHDTMYWYKQDSKKFLKIMFSYNNKELIINETVPNRFSPKSPDKAHLNLHINSLELGDSAVYFCASSHAGSARYTFGSGTRLTVV.

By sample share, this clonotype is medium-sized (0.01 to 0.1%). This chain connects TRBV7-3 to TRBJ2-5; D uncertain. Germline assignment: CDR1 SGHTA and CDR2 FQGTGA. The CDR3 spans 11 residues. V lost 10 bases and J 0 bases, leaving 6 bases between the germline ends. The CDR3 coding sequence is TGTGCCACCTCGTACCAAGAGACCCAGTACTTC. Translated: CATSYQETQYF.

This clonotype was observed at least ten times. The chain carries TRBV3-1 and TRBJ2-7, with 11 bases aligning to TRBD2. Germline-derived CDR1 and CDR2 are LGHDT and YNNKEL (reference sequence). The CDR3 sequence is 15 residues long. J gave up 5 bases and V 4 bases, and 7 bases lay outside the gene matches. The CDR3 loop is CASSPYSGGADEQYF. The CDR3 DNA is TGTGCCAGCAGCCCCTATAGCGGGGGGGCGGACGAGCAGTACTTC.

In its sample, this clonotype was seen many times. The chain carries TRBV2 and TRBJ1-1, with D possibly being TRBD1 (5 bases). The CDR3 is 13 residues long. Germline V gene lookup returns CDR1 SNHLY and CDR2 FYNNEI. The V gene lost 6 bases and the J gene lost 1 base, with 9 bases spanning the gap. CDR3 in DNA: TGTGCCAGCAGCTCCACAGGGAACACTGAAGCTTTCTTT. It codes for CASSSTGNTEAFF.

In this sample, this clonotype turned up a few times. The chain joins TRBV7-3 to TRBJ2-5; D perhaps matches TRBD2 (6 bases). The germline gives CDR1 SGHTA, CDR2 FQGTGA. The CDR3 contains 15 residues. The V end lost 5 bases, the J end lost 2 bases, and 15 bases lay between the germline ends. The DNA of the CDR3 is TGTGCCAGCAGCCCCACCCCGGGAGTTCAAGAGACCCAGTACTTC. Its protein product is CASSPTPGVQETQYF. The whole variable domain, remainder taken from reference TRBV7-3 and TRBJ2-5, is GAGVSQTPSNKVTEKGKYVELRCDPISGHTALYWYRQSLGQGPEFLIYFQGTGAADDSGLPNDRFFAVRPEGSVSTLKIQRTERGDSAVYLCASSPTPGVQETQYFGPGTRLLVL.

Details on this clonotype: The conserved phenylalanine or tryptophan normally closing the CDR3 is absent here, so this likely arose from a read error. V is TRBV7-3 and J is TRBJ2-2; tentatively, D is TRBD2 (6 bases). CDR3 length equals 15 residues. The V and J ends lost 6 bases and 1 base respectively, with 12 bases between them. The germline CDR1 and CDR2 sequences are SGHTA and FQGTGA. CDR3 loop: CASSPGTLNTGELFL. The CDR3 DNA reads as TGTGCCAGCAGTCCCGGGACTCTGAACACCGGGGAGCTGTTTCTT.

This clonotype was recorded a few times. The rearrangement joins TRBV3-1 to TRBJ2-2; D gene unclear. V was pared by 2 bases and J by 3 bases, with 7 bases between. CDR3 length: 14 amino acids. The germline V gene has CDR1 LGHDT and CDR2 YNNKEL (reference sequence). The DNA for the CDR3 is TGTGCCAGCAGCCAAAGCCTGCACACCGGGGAGCTGTTTTTT. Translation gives CASSQSLHTGELFF.

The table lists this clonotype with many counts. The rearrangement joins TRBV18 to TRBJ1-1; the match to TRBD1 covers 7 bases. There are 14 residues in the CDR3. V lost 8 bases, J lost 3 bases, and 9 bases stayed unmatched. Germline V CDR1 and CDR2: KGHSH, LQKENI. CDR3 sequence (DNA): TGTGCCAGCCGTAGAACAGGGGCGGACACTGAAGCTTTCTTT. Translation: CASRRTGADTEAFF.

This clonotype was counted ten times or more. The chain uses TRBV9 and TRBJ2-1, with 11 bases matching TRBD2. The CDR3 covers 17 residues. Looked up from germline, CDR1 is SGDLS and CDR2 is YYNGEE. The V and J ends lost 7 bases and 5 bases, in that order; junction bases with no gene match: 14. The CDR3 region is CASSTSGGALADNEQFF. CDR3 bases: TGTGCCAGCTCCACTAGCGGGGGCGCTCTCGCGGACAATGAGCAGTTCTTC.

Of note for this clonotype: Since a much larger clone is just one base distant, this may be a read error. In DNA, the CDR3 is TGCAGTGCTAGCGGGGCCGAGCAGTTCTTC. The encoded protein is CSASGAEQFF. This sequence joins TRBV20-1 and TRBJ2-1; D tentatively reads TRBD1 or TRBD2 (5 bases each). The length of the CDR3 is 10 residues. Germline CDR1 is DFQATT and CDR2 is SNEGSKA (reference sequence). Trimming took off 3 bases at V and 10 bases at J, with 7 bases between the two ends.

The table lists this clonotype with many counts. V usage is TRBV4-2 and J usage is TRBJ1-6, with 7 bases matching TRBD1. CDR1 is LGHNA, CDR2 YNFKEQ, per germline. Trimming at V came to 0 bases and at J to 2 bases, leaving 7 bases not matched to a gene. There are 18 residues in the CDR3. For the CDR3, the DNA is TGTGCCAGCAGCCAAGATCGGACAGGATTTACCTATAATTCACCCCTCCACTTT. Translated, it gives CASSQDRTGFTYNSPLHF.

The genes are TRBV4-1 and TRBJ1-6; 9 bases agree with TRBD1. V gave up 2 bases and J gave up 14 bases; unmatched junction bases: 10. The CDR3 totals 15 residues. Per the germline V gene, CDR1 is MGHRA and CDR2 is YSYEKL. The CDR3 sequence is CASSQWPSRDRALHF. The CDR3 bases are TGCGCCAGCAGCCAATGGCCAAGTCGGGACAGGGCCCTCCACTTT.

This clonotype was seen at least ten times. For the CDR3, the DNA is TGTGCCAGCAGCGCCACTTACGGGGCTCTCAATGAGCAGTTCTTC. This gives the protein CASSATYGALNEQFF. The gene calls are TRBV7-2 and TRBJ2-1; D possibly matches TRBD1 or TRBD2 (5 bases each). This CDR3 contains 15 residues. Germline V gene data show CDR1 as SGHTA and CDR2 as FQGNSA. The germline V and J ends were trimmed by 5 bases and 6 bases, with 17 bases remaining between them. Full variable domain (remainder filled in from reference TRBV7-2 and TRBJ2-1): GAGVSQSPSNKVTEKGKDVELRCDPISGHTALYWYRQSLGQGLEFLIYFQGNSAPDKSGLPSDRFSAERTGGSVSTLTIQRTQQEDSAVYLCASSATYGALNEQFFGPGTRLTVL.